This T cell receptor beta chain derives from a study of shared clonotypes between healthy human individuals. Clones were sequenced by immunoSEQ multiplex PCR, and TCRdb holds only the in-frame ones, with some missing. The data show approximately 740,000 clones, over 90% seen once. CD8 cells regarded as naive lacked CD45RO, were positively chosen for CCR7, and omitted terminally differentiated effector memory CD45RA+ cells. The receptor was isolated from a man aged 25-45 years in good health. Material for sequencing was naive CD8+ T cells sorted from blood.

The CDR3 reads CASSQDHLSEQFF. The CDR3 DNA is TGTGCCAGCAGCCAAGATCACCTCTCGGAGCAGTTCTTC. The V gene is TRBV4-2, the J gene TRBJ2-1; unclear D gene. V dropped 0 bases and J dropped 10 bases, with 10 bases sitting between them. Germline V gene sequence: CDR1 LGHNA, CDR2 YNFKEQ. The CDR3 is 13 residues long.